The 26 T cell receptor beta chains listed next were all sequenced from one sample in a study of Graves' ophthalmopathy and Graves' hyperthyroidism. TCR beta CDR3 amplification used RNA transcripts. RT-PCR in the first round used HTBI primers; a second-round multiplex PCR followed. TCRdb re-analysed the multiplex PCR reads in MiXCR, keeping a single row per CDR3 protein. The sample has 300,000 to 400,000 distinct CDR3 sequences, approximately 17% seen once. The sequenced sample was peripheral blood. These receptors came from an adult woman with stable Graves' hyperthyroidism.

This clonotype has at least ten counts. The chain combines TRBV19 with TRBJ1-5; weak D call: TRBD1 (5 bases). This CDR3 is built from 15 residues. V shed 5 bases and J shed 0 bases, with 11 bases lying between them. Germline CDR1 is LNHDA and CDR2 is SQIVND (reference sequence). The CDR3 sequence is CASSSGGYSNQPQHF. The CDR3 DNA follows: TGTGCCAGTAGTTCCGGGGGGTATAGCAATCAGCCCCAGCATTTT.

Regarding this clonotype: The junction and the germline gene differ at one end; a read error may be behind it. The CDR3 region is CSVVGQPNQPLHF. The CDR3 coding sequence is TGCAGCGTTGTAGGACAGCCAAATCAGCCCCTGCATTTT. This rearrangement joins TRBV29-1 to TRBJ1-5; D perhaps matches TRBD1 (6 bases). Germline lookup yields CDR1 SQVTM and CDR2 ANQGSEA. This CDR3 comprises 13 residues.

This clonotype showed up many times. The chain combines TRBV10-3 with TRBJ2-7; TRBD1 is a possible D gene (6 bases). Germline loops: CDR1 ENHRY, CDR2 SYGVKD. CDR3 length equals 14 residues. V was shortened by 0 bases and J by 6 bases, with 12 bases between the two germline ends. CDR3 amino acids: CAISESSGRGEQYF. The CDR3 coding sequence is TGTGCCATCAGTGAGTCTTCGGGCAGGGGCGAGCAGTACTTC.

The table lists this clonotype with many counts. This chain links TRBV4-3 with TRBJ2-7; 9 bases are shared with TRBD2. V gave up 4 bases and J gave up 9 bases; unmatched junction bases: 7. CDR3 length: 13 amino acids. In germline, CDR1 is LGHNA, CDR2 YSLEER. The chain's CDR3 is CASSPRLAERQYF. The CDR3 DNA follows: TGCGCCAGCAGCCCCCGACTAGCGGAGAGGCAGTACTTC.

This clonotype was detected ten times or more. The V call is TRBV9, the J call TRBJ2-5; D is uncertain. V was cut by 0 bases and J by 5 bases, with 5 bases left in between. The CDR3 sequence is 12 residues long. Per germline, CDR1 SGDLS and CDR2 YYNGEE. DNA of the CDR3: TGTGCCAGCAGCGTAGTTGAGGAGACCCAGTACTTC. As protein: CASSVVEETQYF.

In this sample, this clonotype turned up many times. The chain links TRBV12-3 or TRBV12-4 to TRBJ2-7; 7 bases are shared with TRBD1. V lost 3 bases to trimming and J lost 2 bases; unmatched junction nucleotides: 4. The length of the CDR3 is 14 residues. The CDR3 reads CASSLFQGAYEQYF. CDR3 in DNA: TGTGCCAGCAGTTTGTTTCAGGGGGCCTACGAGCAGTACTTC.

This chain joins TRBV28 and TRBJ1-6; D gene uncertain. Germline V gives CDR1 MDHEN, CDR2 SYDVKM. The length of the CDR3 is 13 residues. The V and J ends lost 3 bases and 9 bases respectively, with 9 bases between them. The chain's CDR3 is CASSFQKGSPLHF. CDR3 nucleotides: TGTGCCAGCAGTTTCCAAAAAGGTTCACCCCTCCACTTT.

The sample holds many counts of this clonotype. This rearrangement joins TRBV12-3 or TRBV12-4 to TRBJ1-5, with 7 bases matching TRBD1. The V segment lost 3 bases and the J segment 2 bases; nucleotides outside the gene matches: 1. The CDR3 is 14 amino acids. The CDR3 here is CASSFTGGNQPQHF. The CDR3 DNA follows: TGTGCCAGCAGTTTTACAGGGGGCAATCAGCCCCAGCATTTT.

This clonotype came up many times. The J gene is TRBJ2-7, the V gene TRBV29-1, with 9 nucleotides matching TRBD1. The CDR3 length is 17 residues. The germline CDR1 and CDR2 sequences are SQVTM and ANQGSEA. V gave up 1 base and J gave up 2 bases; unmatched junction bases: 12. The CDR3 loop is CSVEGSARDRDTYEQYF. In nucleotides, the CDR3 is TGCAGCGTTGAAGGTTCGGCGCGGGACAGGGATACCTACGAGCAGTACTTC.

This clonotype was detected many times. This chain joins TRBV2 and TRBJ1-2, with D possibly matching TRBD1 (5 bases). The germline V and J ends were trimmed by 3 bases and 6 bases, with 8 bases remaining between them. Per the germline V gene, CDR1 is SNHLY and CDR2 is FYNNEI. The length of the CDR3 is 12 residues. The CDR3 region is CASSEEGNGYTF. The CDR3 DNA is TGTGCCAGCAGTGAGGAGGGGAATGGCTACACCTTC.

This clonotype appeared many times. The chain is built from TRBV19 and TRBJ2-5, with D unresolved. There are 14 residues in the CDR3. Trimming pared 5 bases from V and 4 bases from J, leaving 14 bases between. Germline V gene sequence: CDR1 LNHDA, CDR2 SQIVND (reference sequence). The DNA of the CDR3 is TGTGCCAGTAGTTATACGGCTAGACGAGAGACCCAGTACTTC. It codes for CASSYTARRETQYF. Combining the CDR3 with reference TRBV19 and TRBJ2-5 gives the whole variable domain DGGITQSPKYLFRKEGQNVTLSCEQNLNHDAMYWYRQDPGQGLRLIYYSQIVNDFQKGDIAEGYSVSREKKESFPLTVTSAQKNPTAFYLCASSYTARRETQYFGPGTRLLVL.

This sequence joins TRBV7-8 and TRBJ1-6, with D possibly TRBD1 on 6 matching bases. The germline V gene has CDR1 SGHVS and CDR2 FQNEAQ. Trimming took off 5 bases at V and 8 bases at J, with 22 bases between the two ends. The CDR3 contains 17 residues. The CDR3 DNA reads TGTGCCAGCAGCCCGCTGCGAGGGGGTTTAGTAGATTCACCCCTCCACTTT. It specifies CASSPLRGGLVDSPLHF.

This clonotype came up many times. The chain recombines TRBV19 with TRBJ2-1; 8 nucleotides match TRBD2. After removal of 5 bases from V and 2 bases from J, the junction contained 8 bases not matched to a gene. From germline, CDR1 is LNHDA and CDR2 SQIVND (reference sequence). CDR3 size: 16 residues. In DNA form, the CDR3 reads TGTGCCAGTAGTGTGTCAGCGGGAGCTCCCTACAATGAGCAGTTCTTC. This encodes CASSVSAGAPYNEQFF. Combining the CDR3 with reference TRBV19 and TRBJ2-1 gives the whole variable domain DGGITQSPKYLFRKEGQNVTLSCEQNLNHDAMYWYRQDPGQGLRLIYYSQIVNDFQKGDIAEGYSVSREKKESFPLTVTSAQKNPTAFYLCASSVSAGAPYNEQFFGPGTRLTVL.

In this sample, this clonotype turned up many times. The chain combines TRBV11-1 with TRBJ2-3; TRBD2 aligns across 10 bases. V shed 6 bases, J shed 4 bases, and the junction held 7 bases outside the gene matches. Germline assignment: CDR1 SGHAT and CDR2 FQDESV (reference sequence). The CDR3 loop spans 15 amino acids. CDR3 region: CASRKTSGPADTQYF. CDR3 nucleotides: TGTGCCAGCAGGAAGACTAGCGGGCCGGCAGATACGCAGTATTTT.

This clonotype occurred many times. The chain has TRBV29-1 and TRBJ1-2, with 9 bases that match TRBD1. The CDR3 is 14 amino acids. With 2 bases clipped from V and 4 bases from J, the junction kept 5 bases outside the gene matches. CDR1 is SQVTM, CDR2 ANQGSEA, per germline. The CDR3, as DNA: TGCAGCGTTGAACTACGGGACAGGGTCTATGGCTACACCTTC. It specifies CSVELRDRVYGYTF.

The chain uses TRBV6-1 and TRBJ1-2; D ambiguous. V lost 7 bases to trimming and J lost 5 bases, with 8 bases between them. CDR3 length: 11 residues. Germline loops: CDR1 MNHNS, CDR2 SASEGT. The CDR3 loop is CASTPRYGYTF. Here the CDR3 DNA reads TGTGCCAGCACGCCCCGTTATGGCTACACCTTC.

In this sample, this clonotype turned up a few times. The J gene is TRBJ1-1, the V gene TRBV4-2; D is possibly TRBD1 (6 bases). The CDR3 has 15 residues. V lost 2 bases to trimming and J lost 1 base, with 11 bases between them. The germline V gene encodes CDR1 LGHNA and CDR2 YNFKEQ. As DNA, the CDR3 is TGTGCCAGCAGCCAAACAACCAGGGGGAACACTGAAGCTTTCTTT. It is translated as CASSQTTRGNTEAFF.

The table lists this clonotype with many counts. The CDR3 DNA reads TGTGCCAGCAGCCGCCCCGAGCGAAGGGGTAAGGAGCAGTACTTC. Its protein product is CASSRPERRGKEQYF. The chain combines TRBV7-2 with TRBJ2-7; D is possibly TRBD1 (5 bases). The V gene lost 5 bases and the J gene lost 7 bases, with 21 bases spanning the gap. Per germline, CDR1 SGHTA and CDR2 FQGNSA. This CDR3 is 15 amino acids long.

This clonotype was counted at least ten times. This chain connects TRBV28 to TRBJ2-7; no definite D call. Germline CDR1 and CDR2: MDHEN and SYDVKM. The CDR3 runs to 13 residues. Trimming removed 3 bases from V and 5 bases from J, with 11 bases in between. In DNA form, the CDR3 reads TGTGCCAGCAGTTTTCAGCACCGAAACGAGCAGTACTTC. Encoded protein: CASSFQHRNEQYF. The full variable domain, rest sourced from reference TRBV28 and TRBJ2-7, is DVKVTQSSRYLVKRTGEKVFLECVQDMDHENMFWYRQDPGLGLRLIYFSYDVKMKEKGDIPEGYSVSREKKERFSLILESASTNQTSMYLCASSFQHRNEQYFGPGTRLTVT.

This clonotype was counted ten times or more. The chain links TRBV5-5 to TRBJ1-1; a weak D match, TRBD1 (6 bases). The CDR3 is 13 residues long. Germline assignment: CDR1 SGHKS and CDR2 YYEKEE (reference sequence). Trimming removed 3 bases at V and 6 bases at J, with 12 bases between. The CDR3 DNA reads TGTGCCAGCAGCTACGGACAGCCCCCTGAAGCTTTCTTT. Encoded protein: CASSYGQPPEAFF.

The rearrangement joins TRBV4-2 to TRBJ2-5, with D perhaps TRBD2 (7 bases). CDR1 and CDR2 (germline): LGHNA, YNFKEQ. This CDR3 contains 15 residues. Trimming removed 5 bases from V and 4 bases from J, with 17 bases in between. In DNA form, the CDR3 reads TGTGCCAGCAGCGAACGGAAGGGGGGGGTAGAGACCCAGTACTTC. Protein product: CASSERKGGVETQYF.

This clonotype was recorded many times. Here the CDR3 DNA reads TGTGCCAGCAGCTACGACCGGGACAGGGGAACGGGTGGCTACACCTTC. Residues: CASSYDRDRGTGGYTF. The V and J genes are TRBV6-5 and TRBJ1-2; TRBD1 agrees at 10 bases. The CDR3 totals 16 residues. Losses at the gene ends were 6 bases for V and 7 bases for J; bases not matched to a gene: 14. Germline CDR1 reads MNHEY; CDR2 reads SVGAGI.

The chain uses TRBV12-3 or TRBV12-4 and TRBJ1-1; TRBD1 is a possible D gene (5 bases). The V end was cut by 6 bases, the J end by 2 bases, with 13 bases between. CDR3 length: 14 residues. The CDR3 reads CASRGGTLNTEAFF. The CDR3 coding sequence is TGTGCCAGCAGGGGGGGGACCCTAAACACTGAAGCTTTCTTT.

This clonotype was seen only a few times. A read error may be the cause here, since a much bigger clone is one base away. J is TRBJ1-6 and V is TRBV12-3 or TRBV12-4; D ambiguous. This CDR3 comprises 15 residues. CDR3 sequence reads: CANSLAPGINSPLHF. DNA for the CDR3: TGTGCCAACAGTTTAGCGCCCGGGATTAATTCACCCCTCCACTTT.

With respect to this clonotype: A much larger clone lies one base from this, so it may be a read error. The V and J genes are TRBV20-1 and TRBJ2-5; unclear D gene. There are 13 residues in the CDR3. Germline CDR1 reads DFQATT; CDR2 reads SNEGSKA (reference sequence). The CDR3 protein is CSAPVTQQEIQYF. The CDR3, as DNA: TGCAGTGCTCCGGTTACACAGCAAGAGATCCAGTACTTC.

This clonotype was observed a few times. The chain links TRBV19 to TRBJ2-2; TRBD2 agrees at 8 bases. The CDR3 runs 17 residues. Germline V lookup: CDR1 LNHDA, CDR2 SQIVND (reference sequence). V trimming: 5 bases; J trimming: 4 bases; junction bases outside the gene matches: 12. CDR3 in amino acids: CASSPRRTSPSTGELFF. CDR3 nucleotide sequence: TGTGCCAGTAGTCCCCGGCGGACTAGCCCGAGCACCGGGGAGCTGTTTTTT.